The 27 T cell receptor beta chains below were found in one sample sequenced in a study of cytomegalovirus exposure and HLA in healthy donors. The PCR contained 60 Vbeta and 13 Jbeta primers. Clones were sequenced by immunoSEQ multiplex PCR, and TCRdb holds only the in-frame ones, with some missing. The sample has roughly 40,000 clones; roughly 81% are singletons. Sequences were obtained from PBMCs. The receptors here all came from a woman aged 40-49 years in good health and CMV-seronegative.

Turning to this clone: An end of the junction differs from the germline gene, which may be a read error. This rearrangement joins TRBV4-1 to TRBJ1-4, with D unclear. Per germline, CDR1 MGHRA and CDR2 YSYEKL. The CDR3 runs to 12 residues. The DNA of the CDR3 is TGCGCCAGCAGCCAAACTTATGAAAAACTGTTTTTT. Residues: CASSQTYEKLFF.

This chain joins TRBV20-1 and TRBJ2-1, with TRBD2 as a possible D gene (6 bases). Between the trimmed V and J ends, which lost 7 bases and 8 bases, there was a span of 9 bases. The CDR3 spans 10 residues. From germline, CDR1 is DFQATT and CDR2 SNEGSKA (reference sequence). CDR3 in DNA: TGCAGTGGACGGAGGGATGAGCAGTTCTTC. Translation gives CSGRRDEQFF.

This clone was recorded a few times. The rearrangement uses TRBV5-1 and TRBJ1-1; D is undetermined. V lost 0 bases and J lost 3, with 9 bases in between. Germline assignment: CDR1 SGHRS and CDR2 YFSETQ. The CDR3 sequence is 14 residues long. DNA for the CDR3: TGCGCCAGCAGCTTGGTGAGAATAGACACTGAAGCTTTCTTT. This sequence encodes CASSLVRIDTEAFF.

The chain uses TRBV5-1 and TRBJ2-3; 12 positions match TRBD2. The J segment lost 0 bases and the V segment lost 1 base, leaving 18 bases of the junction unmatched. The germline V gene encodes CDR1 SGHRS and CDR2 YFSETQ. CDR3 length: 22 residues. The CDR3 bases are TGCGCCAGCAGCTTGCGGCCGCCCAGCGTTGGACTAGCGGGGAGAAGCACAGATACGCAGTATTTT. Its translation is CASSLRPPSVGLAGRSTDTQYF.

The chain couples TRBV7-6 to TRBJ1-3, with TRBD1 as a possible D gene (5 bases). The CDR3 sequence is 15 residues long. V lost 2 bases to trimming and J lost 2 bases, with 10 bases between them. Germline V gene lookup returns CDR1 SGHVS and CDR2 FNYEAQ. CDR3 sequence reads: CASSLRGGAGNTIYF. The CDR3 bases are TGTGCCAGCAGCTTAAGGGGTGGGGCTGGAAACACCATATATTTT.

V is TRBV7-9 and J is TRBJ2-3, with 10 bases that match TRBD2. Losses at the gene ends were 4 bases for V and 2 bases for J; bases not matched to a gene: 6. The CDR3 consists of 16 residues. CDR1 is SEHNR, CDR2 FQNEAQ, per germline (reference sequence). The CDR3 region has the DNA TGTGCCAGCAGCTCCTATAGCGGGGGGAACACAGATACGCAGTATTTT. This sequence encodes CASSSYSGGNTDTQYF.

V gene TRBV7-9 combines with J gene TRBJ2-6, with D possibly matching TRBD1 (5 bases). The V gene's germline CDR1 is SEHNR and CDR2 FQNEAQ (reference sequence). The germline V and J ends were trimmed by 2 bases and 6 bases, with 8 bases remaining between them. The CDR3 totals 14 residues. Here the CDR3 reads CASSLTGPANVLTF. For the CDR3, the DNA is TGTGCCAGCAGCTTAACAGGACCGGCCAACGTCCTGACTTTC.

The sample holds one count of this clone. The chain carries TRBV6-6 and TRBJ2-7; 11 positions match TRBD1. CDR1 and CDR2 (germline): MNHNY, SVGAGI (reference sequence). The CDR3 extends over 15 amino acids. With 2 bases clipped from V and 2 bases from J, the junction kept 2 bases outside the gene matches. CDR3 amino acids: CASSYVGQGAYEQYF. For the CDR3, the DNA is TGTGCCAGCAGTTACGTGGGACAGGGGGCCTACGAGCAGTACTTC.

The V and J genes are TRBV4-1 and TRBJ1-1, with D hard to call. The germline V gene has CDR1 MGHRA and CDR2 YSYEKL. Trimming took 2 bases from V and 0 from J, leaving 7 bases between them. There are 14 residues in the CDR3. CDR3 DNA: TGCGCCAGCAGCCAACATGGGCTGAACACTGAAGCTTTCTTT. This codes for CASSQHGLNTEAFF.

The chain employs TRBV19 and TRBJ1-5; 7 bases match TRBD1. Germline V lookup: CDR1 LNHDA, CDR2 SQIVND (reference sequence). There are 14 residues in the CDR3. V dropped 8 bases and J dropped 4; count of bases not matched to a gene: 8. In nucleotides, the CDR3 is TGTGCCAGTGTATCCGGGACAGTTAATCAGCCCCAGCATTTT. It yields the protein CASVSGTVNQPQHF.

This chain uses TRBV2 with TRBJ2-5, with 11 nucleotides matching TRBD2. CDR3 length: 16 residues. Unmatched junction bases numbered 8, after V lost 6 bases and J lost 2 bases. Germline V gene lookup returns CDR1 SNHLY and CDR2 FYNNEI. CDR3 sequence reads: CASSAPGTSGQETQYF. CDR3 sequence (DNA): TGTGCCAGCAGCGCCCCCGGGACTAGCGGACAAGAGACCCAGTACTTC.

The genes are TRBV5-1 and TRBJ1-2; D perhaps matches TRBD1 (5 bases). V was pared by 4 bases and J by 2 bases, with 12 bases between. The length of the CDR3 is 14 residues. CDR1 is SGHRS, CDR2 YFSETQ, per germline. The CDR3 sequence is CASSTPGLNYGYTF. In DNA form, the CDR3 reads TGCGCCAGCAGCACACCGGGACTGAACTATGGCTACACCTTC.

V is TRBV7-9 and J is TRBJ1-2; D unclear. Trimming left V 2 bases short and J 2 bases short, with 21 bases between. CDR1 and CDR2 (germline): SEHNR, FQNEAQ (reference sequence). The CDR3 spans 18 residues. The CDR3 DNA sequence: TGTGCCAGCAGCTTATCGAGCCTTCGTAAGTTACTAAACTATGGCTACACCTTC. As protein: CASSLSSLRKLLNYGYTF.

The chain employs TRBV7-9 and TRBJ2-7; TRBD1 is a possible D gene (5 bases). Germline CDR1 is SEHNR and CDR2 is FQNEAQ (reference sequence). This CDR3 is built from 15 residues. V lost 5 bases to trimming and J lost 4 bases, with 18 bases between them. The CDR3 DNA is TGTGCCAGCAGCCCCCGCGCTACCACAGGTTACGAGCAGTACTTC. Amino acid sequence: CASSPRATTGYEQYF.

V usage is TRBV2 and J usage is TRBJ1-5; 10 bases match TRBD1. The CDR3 length is 15 residues. Unmatched junction bases numbered 5, after V lost 5 bases and J lost 4 bases. Germline assignment: CDR1 SNHLY and CDR2 FYNNEI. The CDR3 reads CASSFRTGGNQPQHF. The CDR3 DNA reads as TGTGCCAGCAGTTTCAGGACAGGGGGAAATCAGCCCCAGCATTTT.

The chain joins TRBV2 to TRBJ2-1; D perhaps matches TRBD1 (5 bases). Looked up from germline, CDR1 is SNHLY and CDR2 is FYNNEI. The CDR3 runs to 14 residues. Trimming shortened V by 4 bases and J by 6 bases, and 13 bases separated the two germline ends. CDR3 sequence: CASSGQGGPNEQFF. CDR3 in DNA: TGTGCCAGCAGTGGGCAGGGTGGCCCCAATGAGCAGTTCTTC.

The V call is TRBV7-9, the J call TRBJ1-4; the D is unclear. Germline V gives CDR1 SEHNR, CDR2 FQNEAQ (reference sequence). V lost 3 bases and J lost 5, with 10 bases in between. CDR3 length equals 14 residues. Written as DNA, the CDR3 is TGTGCCAGCAGCTTTGAGGGCCAAAATGAAAAACTGTTTTTT. Translation: CASSFEGQNEKLFF.

The chain links TRBV5-4 to TRBJ1-2; no clear D gene. Trimming shortened V by 4 bases and J by 4 bases, and 14 bases separated the two germline ends. Germline CDR1 SGHNT, CDR2 YYREEE (reference sequence). The CDR3 contains 14 residues. CDR3 loop: CASSPDGRVYGYTF. The CDR3 DNA reads as TGTGCCAGCAGCCCCGACGGGCGGGTCTATGGCTACACCTTC.

The chain employs TRBV5-1 and TRBJ2-7; TRBD1 matches at 11 bases. This CDR3 comprises 14 residues. Trimming cost V 4 bases and J 5 bases; bases outside gene matches: 5. CDR1 is SGHRS, CDR2 YFSETQ, per germline. The CDR3: CASSAGTGGDEQYF. In DNA, the CDR3 is TGCGCCAGCAGCGCCGGGACAGGGGGAGACGAGCAGTACTTC.

The V and J genes are TRBV2 and TRBJ2-5, with D hard to call. The CDR3 spans 11 residues. Trimming pared 5 bases from V and 10 bases from J, leaving 11 bases between. Germline V gene data show CDR1 as SNHLY and CDR2 as FYNNEI. This CDR3 reads CASSSAADQYF. The CDR3 region has the DNA TGTGCCAGCAGTTCCGCGGCAGACCAGTACTTC.

The V call is TRBV18, the J call TRBJ1-2, with D possibly matching TRBD1 (5 bases). CDR3 length: 12 residues. V was cut by 4 bases and J by 5 bases, with 8 bases left in between. Germline-derived CDR1 and CDR2 are KGHSH and LQKENI. In nucleotides, the CDR3 is TGTGCCAGCTCACAGACAGATTATGGCTACACCTTC. Residues: CASSQTDYGYTF. Full variable domain (missing parts from reference TRBV18 and TRBJ1-2): NAGVMQNPRHLVRRRGQEARLRCSPMKGHSHVYWYRQLPEEGLKFMVYLQKENIIDESGMPKERFSAEFPKEGPSILRIQQVVRGDSAAYFCASSQTDYGYTFGSGTRLTVV.

This clone was counted once. V and J are TRBV10-3 and TRBJ1-1; TRBD1 matches at 9 bases. Losses at the gene ends were 10 bases for V and 2 bases for J; bases not matched to a gene: 5. From germline, CDR1 is ENHRY and CDR2 SYGVKD. The CDR3 has 13 residues. DNA for the CDR3: TGTGCCACCCTGGACAGGGGAAACACTGAAGCTTTCTTT. Translating gives CATLDRGNTEAFF.

V gene TRBV6-5 combines with J gene TRBJ2-7; TRBD1 is a possible D gene (6 bases). The germline CDR1 and CDR2 sequences are MNHEY and SVGAGI. The CDR3 runs 15 residues. The ends were cut back, 0 bases at V and 0 bases at J, with 9 bases in the middle. This chain's CDR3 is CASSYSWDNSYEQYF. CDR3 nucleotides: TGTGCCAGCAGTTACTCATGGGACAACTCCTACGAGCAGTACTTC.

The chain uses TRBV4-3 and TRBJ1-3; D is uncertain. The CDR3 length is 14 residues. CDR1 and CDR2 (germline): LGHNA, YSLEER. The germline V and J ends were trimmed by 4 bases and 0 bases, with 7 bases remaining between them. The CDR3 reads CASSRDNSGNTIYF. For the CDR3, the DNA is TGCGCCAGCAGCCGAGACAACTCTGGAAACACCATATATTTT.

As DNA, the CDR3 is TGTGCCAGCAGCTCGCCAGGGGCCACCTATGGCTACACCTTC. This translates into CASSSPGATYGYTF. This rearrangement joins TRBV5-8 to TRBJ1-2; a possible D gene is TRBD1 (6 bases). V lost 3 bases, J lost 4 bases, and 13 bases lay in between. The CDR3 runs 14 residues. Per the germline V gene, CDR1 is SGHTS and CDR2 is YDEGEE.

CDR3 sequence reads: CASSESGGAYNEQFF. Written as DNA, the CDR3 is TGTGCCAGCAGCGAAAGCGGGGGGGCCTACAATGAGCAGTTCTTC. This chain connects TRBV9 to TRBJ2-1; 10 bases align to TRBD2. Trimming took 3 bases from V and 2 from J; bases not matched to a gene: 2. This CDR3 is 15 amino acids long. Germline V lookup: CDR1 SGDLS, CDR2 YYNGEE.

The rearrangement links TRBV9 to TRBJ1-1; 7 positions agree with TRBD1. The CDR3 has 16 amino acids. V was pared by 0 bases and J by 3 bases, with 8 bases of the junction left unmatched. In germline, CDR1 is SGDLS, CDR2 YYNGEE. The chain's CDR3 is CASSVAGGRTDTEAFF. The CDR3 DNA is TGTGCCAGCAGCGTAGCAGGGGGGCGCACGGACACTGAAGCTTTCTTT.